The 16 T cell receptor beta chains listed next were all sequenced from one sample in a study of regulatory T cells in long-lasting Graves disease (dated by TCRdb to the early 2020s). Libraries were built with multiplex PCR. This sample was sequenced with an Illumina HiSeq 4000. CDR3 regions were amplified by Arm-PCR with iRepertoire HTBI primers to construct TCR beta libraries. TCRdb cleaned the public reads at Q25 with fastp, built clones with MiXCR and kept in-frame beta chains. Records with the same CDR3 protein are collapsed into one entry carrying the most frequent genes and DNA. This sample lists some 430,000 distinct CDR3 sequences; approximately 21% were detected once. In total, the top ten clones hold approximately 6.4% of the sample. Reading the label with the study, this specimen's time point is: persistent/refractory GD, antithyroid drugs over 5 years with positive TRAb. For both TCR sequencing and RNA sequencing, RNA was extracted from PBMCs using TRIzol.

Here the sequenced sample was peripheral blood mononuclear cells (PBMCs), taken when the disease was refractory, from a patient treated with antithyroid drugs. All receptors come from a female donor with Graves disease.

This clonotype came up a few times. The chain joins TRBV29-1 to TRBJ1-2, with a tentative D call TRBD1 (5 bases). CDR1 is SQVTM and CDR2 is ANQGSEA in the germline V gene. Between the trimmed V and J ends, which lost 0 bases and 5 bases, there was a span of 10 bases. The CDR3 has 13 amino acids. CDR3 nucleotide sequence: TGCAGCGTTGAAGAGGACATCCCTTATGGCTACACCTTC. It yields the protein CSVEEDIPYGYTF.

This clonotype was seen repeatedly, ten times or more. The CDR3 region is CAWTQTGVQETQYF. The CDR3 DNA reads as TGTGCCTGGACCCAGACAGGGGTCCAAGAGACCCAGTACTTC. The rearrangement links TRBV30 to TRBJ2-5; 8 bases line up with TRBD1. This CDR3 comprises 14 residues. The J segment lost 1 base and the V segment lost 4 bases, leaving 5 bases of the junction unmatched. CDR1 is GTSNPN and CDR2 is SVGIG in the germline V gene (reference sequence).

The J gene is TRBJ2-7, the V gene TRBV6-5, with 13 bases that match TRBD2. Trimming took 0 bases from V and 2 from J; bases not matched to a gene: 7. The CDR3 length is 18 residues. The germline CDR1 and CDR2 sequences are MNHEY and SVGAGI. CDR3 in DNA: TGTGCCAGCAGTTACTCGGGACTAGCGGGATTGGCCCCCTACGAGCAGTACTTC. Protein: CASSYSGLAGLAPYEQYF.

This clonotype was detected only a few times. The rearrangement joins TRBV10-3 to TRBJ1-1; no reliable D call. The CDR3 is 12 residues long. V gave up 5 bases and J gave up 0 bases, with 4 bases separating them. Germline values: CDR1 ENHRY, CDR2 SYGVKD. The CDR3 DNA sequence: TGTGCCATCAGTCACGTGAACACTGAAGCTTTCTTT. It encodes CAISHVNTEAFF.

The CDR3 here is CASSQDGTGGHNEQFF. The CDR3 DNA reads as TGCGCCAGCAGCCAAGACGGGACAGGGGGGCACAATGAGCAGTTCTTC. The gene calls are TRBV4-3 and TRBJ2-1, with TRBD1 matching over 11 bases. This CDR3 region has 16 residues. After removal of 0 bases from V and 5 bases from J, the junction contained 3 bases not matched to a gene. Germline V gene lookup returns CDR1 LGHNA and CDR2 YSLEER.

A note on this clonotype: A much larger clone is a single base away; this may be a read error. The chain joins TRBV28 to TRBJ1-1, with D hard to call. V lost 10 bases and J lost 6, with 15 bases in between. The CDR3 is made up of 12 amino acids. Germline values: CDR1 MDHEN, CDR2 SYDVKM. The CDR3 sequence is CATLSEIAEAFF. CDR3 bases: TGTGCCACGCTCAGTGAGATCGCTGAAGCTTTCTTT.

Concerning this clonotype: Possible read error: a much larger clone is one base away. The chain has TRBV5-1 and TRBJ1-1; D remains ambiguous. CDR1 and CDR2 from the germline V gene are SGHRS and YFSETQ. The length of the CDR3 is 14 residues. DNA for the CDR3: TGCACCAGCAGCTCTCAGGACGCGGGCACTGAAGCTTTCTTT. Protein: CTSSSQDAGTEAFF.

At least ten counts were recorded for this clonotype. The chain employs TRBV28 and TRBJ2-5; 14 positions match TRBD2. With 2 bases clipped from V and 5 bases from J, the junction kept 16 bases outside the gene matches. The CDR3 spans 20 residues. CDR1 is MDHEN and CDR2 is SYDVKM in the germline V gene. The DNA of the CDR3 is TGTGCCAGCAGTTTAAGGAGATTGGGAGGGACTAGCGGGAGTTGGGAGACCCAGTACTTC. Residues: CASSLRRLGGTSGSWETQYF.

This clonotype occurred a few times. The chain links TRBV6-4 to TRBJ1-2; perhaps TRBD1 as D (5 bases). The CDR3 is 13 amino acids. Germline lookup yields CDR1 MRHNA and CDR2 SNTAGT. Trimming left V 6 bases short and J 5 bases short, with 13 bases between. CDR3 coding DNA: TGTGCCAGCAGCGAGATCCAGGGATATGGCTACACCTTC. Translating it yields CASSEIQGYGYTF.

At least ten counts were recorded for this clonotype. The chain combines TRBV28 with TRBJ1-1; no definite D call. With 2 bases removed from V and 5 bases from J, the gap between germline ends came to 9 bases. The V gene's germline CDR1 is MDHEN and CDR2 SYDVKM. This CDR3 is 13 amino acids long. The DNA of the CDR3 is TGTGCCAGCAGTTTAGCCCGCCGTACTGAAGCTTTCTTT. It yields the protein CASSLARRTEAFF.

CDR3 in DNA: TGTGCCAGCAATTGGTCCGGGACAGATAGCAATCAGCCCCAGCATTTT. Amino acids: CASNWSGTDSNQPQHF. The chain joins TRBV6-1 to TRBJ1-5; 7 nucleotides agree with TRBD1. Germline V gene data show CDR1 as MNHNS and CDR2 as SASEGT. There are 16 residues in the CDR3. The trim removed 7 bases at V and 0 bases at J, leaving 9 bases unmatched.

This clonotype was counted ten times or more. This rearrangement joins TRBV29-1 to TRBJ2-5; TRBD1 agrees at 11 bases. Germline V gene lookup returns CDR1 SQVTM and CDR2 ANQGSEA. The J segment lost 5 bases and the V segment lost 6 bases, leaving 8 bases of the junction unmatched. The CDR3 extends over 14 amino acids. CDR3 nucleotides: TGCAGCGTGGCGGGGGGGGACAGGGGGGAGACCCAGTACTTC. It yields the protein CSVAGGDRGETQYF.

In this sample, this clonotype turned up many times. The genes are TRBV2 and TRBJ1-2; 10 bases are a match to TRBD1. The CDR3 loop spans 16 amino acids. Per the germline V gene, CDR1 is SNHLY and CDR2 is FYNNEI. The junction had 8 bases not matched to a gene; V was cut back by 3 bases and J by 4 bases. The DNA for the CDR3 is TGTGCCAGCAGTGAGTTAGGGACAGGGGTCATCTATGGCTACACCTTC. It encodes CASSELGTGVIYGYTF.

The rearrangement links TRBV7-8 to TRBJ1-3; no clear D. V shed 8 bases and J shed 4 bases, with 15 bases lying between them. The V gene's germline CDR1 is SGHVS and CDR2 FQNEAQ. The CDR3 consists of 14 residues. The CDR3 region has the DNA TGTGCCAGCTCTCCCCCTGGGTCCGGAAACACCATATATTTT. It encodes CASSPPGSGNTIYF.

This clonotype was seen only a few times. CDR3 in amino acids: CASSIRAGNTEAFF. In nucleotides, the CDR3 is TGTGCCAGTAGTATACGGGCGGGGAACACTGAAGCTTTCTTT. V gene TRBV19 combines with J gene TRBJ1-1; D not certain. The CDR3 covers 14 residues. V was shortened by 2 bases and J by 1 base, with 8 bases between the two germline ends. From germline, CDR1 is LNHDA and CDR2 SQIVND (reference sequence).

This clonotype was recorded many times. V and J are TRBV12-3 or TRBV12-4 and TRBJ2-2; 8 bases are a match to TRBD2. V lost 6 bases, J lost 0 bases, and 12 bases stayed unmatched. The CDR3 covers 18 residues. CDR3 sequence reads: CASSPGLKRGPNTGELFF. For the CDR3, the DNA is TGTGCCAGCAGCCCCGGCCTTAAGCGGGGGCCGAACACCGGGGAGCTGTTTTTT.